This T cell receptor beta chain was sequenced for a study of T-cell reconstitution after alpha-beta-depleted transplantation in children. TCRbeta library construction was performed incorporating unique molecular identifiers. In TCRdb, the PCR reads were re-called with MiXCR into one record per CDR3 protein. The sample lists around 180,000 distinct CDR3 sequences; around 10% were seen once. The CDR3 extends over 14 amino acids. CDR1 is ENHRY, CDR2 SYGVKD, per germline. V dropped 2 bases and J dropped 0 bases, with 8 bases sitting between them. At least ten counts were recorded for this clonotype. The TCR originated in a boy younger than 10 with acute myeloid leukemia, due to receive a stem cell transplant. The V gene is TRBV10-3, the J gene TRBJ2-7, with D possibly called TRBD1 or TRBD2 (6 bases each). This specimen consisted of PBMCs, obtained before TCRalphabeta/CD19-depleted stem cell transplant. The CDR3 sequence: CAISERGPSYEQYF. Written as DNA, the CDR3 is TGTGCCATCAGTGAGCGGGGGCCCTCCTACGAGCAGTACTTC.